This T cell receptor (beta chain) came from a study of Ad26.COV2.S vaccination and SARS-CoV-2 variants. Overall study: Participant was drawn from the COV1001 Ad26.COV2.S trial arm. Points from the study as a whole: Recipients of either vaccine or placebo displayed similar breadth of non-spike TCRs.

As for treatment: 19 received Ad26.COV2.S at low or high dose, single or two shots; roughly five received placebo; per-sample allocation not given. Material that was analyzed had been drawn on day 63 after the first vaccine or placebo injection. Based in Boston, the donor was an adult of 18-55 years. Germline V gene data show CDR1 as MDHEN and CDR2 as SYDVKM. V lost 6 bases to trimming and J lost 0 bases; unmatched junction nucleotides: 2. The CDR3 runs to 16 residues. Profiling relied on immunoSEQ multiplex PCR, and the TCRdb table lists in-frame clones only, not all of them. This table holds a few hundred thousand clones, about 90% found once. In regard to this clone: Antigen specificity is unknown.

The chain links TRBV28 to TRBJ2-3; 14 nucleotides agree with TRBD2. This receptor was obtained from a person between 18 and 65 years old who received the Ad26.COV2.S COVID-19 vaccine or a placebo. Sequencing used peripheral blood, obtained in a trial of Ad26.COV2.S vaccine versus placebo. The CDR3 DNA reads TGTGCCAGCAGCGGGACTAGCGGGGGAAGCACAGATACGCAGTATTTT. This encodes CASSGTSGGSTDTQYF.